This record covers a single T cell receptor (beta chain). Many counts were recorded for this clonotype. No cognate antigen has been identified for it. Base quality data are lacking; no much larger clone is found one base away. The sample originates from a study of T cells after yellow fever vaccination (dated by TCRdb to the late 2010s). Looking at the study overall: The SMART-Seq v4 Ultra Low Input RNA kit was used to prepare libraries from fractions with low cell numbers. To track T-cell clones before and after primary and booster YFV17D yellow fever vaccination, bulk TCR alpha and beta repertoires were sequenced longitudinally. Blood samples were taken at several timepoints before and after primary and secondary immunization, and bulk PBMC replicates and cell subsets were isolated. The cohort comprised two healthy male donors, one aged 18 to 30 and one aged 30 to 40 years.

Synthesis of TCR cDNA relied on 5'RACE template switching, a step that introduced a universal primer site along with unique molecular identifiers. Priming of cDNA synthesis was performed from both the TCR alpha and TCR beta constant segments. Library amplification used two PCR steps, and the second PCR step added sample barcodes and sequencing adapters. Sequencing of libraries was performed on Illumina HiSeq 2500 (2x100 bp) or NovaSeq (2x150 bp). The original pipeline was this. MIGEC was used to demultiplex reads and collapse the reads into UMI consensus sequences, and MiXCR was used for V(D)J alignment. Clonotypes responding to the vaccine were identified with edgeR on replicate PBMC samples, with the criteria of FDR below 0.01 and a log2 fold change above 5 up to day 15. Each bulk clonotype was labeled CD4 or CD8 based on which sequenced repertoire, CD4 or CD8, contained the clonotype at higher abundance. TCRdb reworked the public reads: Q25 trimming with fastp, MiXCR clone assembly, productive beta chains retained. Identical CDR3 protein sequences are pooled into one entry, listed with their most common genes and DNA. The V and J calls were not made by the authors but by TCRdb's processing. The sample profile shows about 74,000 distinct CDR3 sequences; approximately 6.9% of them were found once. About 33% of the sample belongs to the ten largest clones.

This specimen's treatment or condition label, per the study, means: live attenuated yellow fever vaccine strain. PBMCs were isolated from peripheral blood using a standard Ficoll-Paque protocol. Dynabeads CD4 and CD8 positive selection kits were used to isolate the CD4 and CD8 T-cell fractions. TriZol was used to extract RNA from bulk PBMCs, from CD4 and CD8 fractions, and from dextramer-positive and dextramer-negative fractions. In the germline V gene, CDR1 corresponds to LGHNA and CDR2 to YSLEER. CDR3 length: 15 amino acids, cysteine to phenylalanine. Only CDR3 DNA is held: 45 bases, read in frame from base 1. Compared with germline, V lacks 0 bases and J lacks 3 bases; bases without a gene match: 3. The research as a whole found: Because abundant contaminating clonotypes from the bulk population could be contained in FACS-sorted repertoires, computational filtering was required. A small fraction of clonotypes appeared in both the CD4 and CD8 compartments, likely as a result of convergent recombination. Only a couple of donors were included in the study, so the extent to which the findings can be generalized is limited. Compared with the primary T-cell response, the secondary T-cell response was faster but weaker, reaching its peak on day 5 rather than on day 15. Most clones expanded after primary vaccination were re-detected after the booster (around 96% of CD4 and 80% to 90% of CD8), suggesting broad memory maintenance.

Here the chain combines TRBV4-3 and TRBJ1-2; 8 central bases correspond to TRBD1. Sequencing was performed on CD8+ T cells sorted from PBMCs, taken 4 to 5 days after the first yellow fever vaccination. The receptor's source is a man aged 18 to 29 who received the YFV17D yellow fever vaccine. The CDR3 sequence is CASSQDPGQDYGYTF. The bases are TGCGCCAGCAGCCAAGACCCGGGACAGGACTATGGCTACACCTTC.